Each of the 10 T cell receptor beta chains below was sequenced from the same sample in a study of T cells in tumors after PD-1 blockade (dated by TCRdb to the late 2010s). Receptors were amplified or captured by the immunoSEQ multiplex PCR assay. The table comes from immuneACCESS by way of TCRdb, which keeps in-frame sequences with V and J called. Part of the clones is missing from these tables; in studies checked, under half for an unresolved V gene and the rest for unknown reasons. Across this sample there are 45,000 to 60,000 clones, with roughly 80% seen only once. The biggest ten clones account for 8.7% of the sample. Sequenced material: PBMCs, taken before anti-PD-1 therapy. The receptors stem from a human donor with advanced basal cell or squamous cell carcinoma (not recorded which).

This chain connects TRBV5-1 to TRBJ2-4, with TRBD1 identical over 9 bases. The trim removed 2 bases at V and 7 bases at J, leaving 19 bases unmatched. Per germline, CDR1 SGHRS and CDR2 YFSETQ. This CDR3 comprises 19 residues. CDR3 bases: TGCGCCAGCAGCTTCAAACCAGCAACCAGGACAGGGGACAACAACATTCAGTACTTC. It is translated as CASSFKPATRTGDNNIQYF.

Regarding this clone: The junction differs from germline at one of its ends, possibly a read error. The chain links TRBV7-9 to TRBJ2-7; 9 positions agree with TRBD1. This CDR3 contains 16 residues. CDR1 SEHNR and CDR2 FQNEAQ come from the germline V gene (reference sequence). The CDR3 DNA is TGTGCCAGCAGCCAGCCCCCGGGACAGGGCTCCCACGAGCAGTACTTC. It translates to CASSQPPGQGSHEQYF.

This chain connects TRBV19 to TRBJ2-5, with 7 bases lining up with TRBD1. Germline loops: CDR1 LNHDA, CDR2 SQIVND (reference sequence). J lost 3 bases, V lost 4 bases, and 2 bases had no gene match. This CDR3 is built from 13 residues. The CDR3 spells CASSTTGEETQYF. DNA for the CDR3: TGTGCCAGTAGTACCACAGGGGAAGAGACCCAGTACTTC.

The chain carries TRBV2 and TRBJ2-1, with 11 bases fitting TRBD2. The CDR3 consists of 15 residues. With V trimmed by 6 bases and J by 4 bases, 5 bases remained unmatched. CDR1 is SNHLY and CDR2 is FYNNEI in the germline V gene. DNA for the CDR3: TGTGCCAGCAGGCCCGGGACTAGCGGATACAATGAGCAGTTCTTC. Translation gives CASRPGTSGYNEQFF.

This clone appeared once. The gene calls are TRBV28 and TRBJ2-7; D possibly corresponds to TRBD2 (5 bases). V lost 4 bases, J lost 0 bases, and 7 bases lay in between. The CDR3 contains 13 residues. The germline CDR1 and CDR2 sequences are MDHEN and SYDVKM. CDR3 sequence: CASSSGSSYEQYF. CDR3 nucleotides: TGTGCCAGCAGTTCGGGGAGCTCCTACGAGCAGTACTTC.

This clone appeared a few times. The chain has TRBV7-6 and TRBJ2-1; TRBD1 aligns across 7 bases. Losses at the gene ends were 5 bases for V and 9 bases for J; bases not matched to a gene: 13. Germline V CDR1 and CDR2: SGHVS, FNYEAQ. The length of the CDR3 is 15 residues. DNA for the CDR3: TGTGCCAGCAGCCAATCCTCGCCGACAGGGAGTGAGCAGTTCTTC. Amino acid sequence: CASSQSSPTGSEQFF.

In its sample, this clone was seen once. This chain links TRBV24-1 with TRBJ1-2, with D hard to call. Germline V gives CDR1 KGHDR, CDR2 SFDVKD. The CDR3 is 13 residues long. The germline V and J ends were trimmed by 4 bases and 5 bases, with 10 bases remaining between them. In DNA form, the CDR3 reads TGTGCCACCAGTGAAGGAACTGATTATGGCTACACCTTC. Translating it yields CATSEGTDYGYTF.

The CDR3 DNA sequence: TGTGCCAGCGGACTAGCGGGGACCTACGAGCAGTACTTC. The encoded protein is CASGLAGTYEQYF. The rearrangement links TRBV19 to TRBJ2-7; 12 bases align to TRBD2. The trim removed 9 bases at V and 2 bases at J, leaving 2 bases unmatched. Germline V gene lookup returns CDR1 LNHDA and CDR2 SQIVND (reference sequence). CDR3 length: 13 amino acids. Based on the CDR3 plus reference TRBV19 and TRBJ2-7, the full variable domain is DGGITQSPKYLFRKEGQNVTLSCEQNLNHDAMYWYRQDPGQGLRLIYYSQIVNDFQKGDIAEGYSVSREKKESFPLTVTSAQKNPTAFYLCASGLAGTYEQYFGPGTRLTVT.

The chain couples TRBV3-1 (or the pseudogene TRBV3-2) to TRBJ2-7, with no clear D. The CDR3 is 15 amino acids. The V gene lost 4 bases and the J gene lost 0 bases, with 13 bases spanning the gap. Germline CDR1 and CDR2: LGHDT and YNNKEL (reference sequence). DNA of the CDR3: TGTGCCAGCAGCCTTAAGGACGGAAGCTCCTACGAGCAGTACTTC. This codes for CASSLKDGSSYEQYF.

The gene calls are TRBV5-1 and TRBJ1-6; 11 bases agree with TRBD1. Germline CDR1 is SGHRS and CDR2 is YFSETQ. The V gene end was trimmed by 5 bases and the J gene end by 9 bases; junction bases not matched to a gene: 4. This CDR3 is 14 amino acids long. The CDR3, as DNA: TGCGCCAGCAGTTCCGGGACAGGGGGTTCACCCCTCCACTTT. Its protein is CASSSGTGGSPLHF.